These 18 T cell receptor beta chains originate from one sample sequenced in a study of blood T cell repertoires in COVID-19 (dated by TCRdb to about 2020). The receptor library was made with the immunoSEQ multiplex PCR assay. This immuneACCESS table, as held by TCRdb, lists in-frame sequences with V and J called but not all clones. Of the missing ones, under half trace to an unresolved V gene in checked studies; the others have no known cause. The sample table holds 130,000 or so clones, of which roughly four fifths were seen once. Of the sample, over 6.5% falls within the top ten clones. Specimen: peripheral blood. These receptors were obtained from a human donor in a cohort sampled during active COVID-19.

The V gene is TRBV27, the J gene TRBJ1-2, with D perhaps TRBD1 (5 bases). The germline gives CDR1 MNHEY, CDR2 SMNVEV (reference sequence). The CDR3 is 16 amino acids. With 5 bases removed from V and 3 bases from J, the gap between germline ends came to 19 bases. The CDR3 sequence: CASSVSAGTPYYGYTF. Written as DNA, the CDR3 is TGTGCCAGCAGTGTCTCCGCCGGGACTCCCTACTATGGCTACACCTTC.

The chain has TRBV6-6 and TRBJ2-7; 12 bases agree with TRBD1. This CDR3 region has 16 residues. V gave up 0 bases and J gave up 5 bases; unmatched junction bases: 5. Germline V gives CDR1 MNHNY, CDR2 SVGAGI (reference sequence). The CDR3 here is CASSYSRRDRGHEQYF. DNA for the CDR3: TGTGCCAGCAGTTACTCGCGCCGGGACAGGGGGCACGAGCAGTACTTC.

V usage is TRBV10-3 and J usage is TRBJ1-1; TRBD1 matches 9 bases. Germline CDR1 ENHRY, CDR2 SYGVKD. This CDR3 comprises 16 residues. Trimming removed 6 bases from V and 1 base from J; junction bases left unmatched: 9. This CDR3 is CAIRDSDRGENTEAFF. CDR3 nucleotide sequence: TGTGCCATCAGAGACTCGGACAGGGGAGAGAACACTGAAGCTTTCTTT.

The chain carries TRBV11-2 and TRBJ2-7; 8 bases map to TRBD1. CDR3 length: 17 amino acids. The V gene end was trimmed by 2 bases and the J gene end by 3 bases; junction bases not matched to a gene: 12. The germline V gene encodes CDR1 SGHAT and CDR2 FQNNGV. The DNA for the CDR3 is TGTGCCAGCAGCTTAATAGGGGGACAGGCCTTAGACTACGAGCAGTACTTC. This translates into CASSLIGGQALDYEQYF.

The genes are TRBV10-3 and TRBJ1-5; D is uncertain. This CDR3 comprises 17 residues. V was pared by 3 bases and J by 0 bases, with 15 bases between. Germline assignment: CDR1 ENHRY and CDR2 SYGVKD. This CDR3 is CAISERLNIHSNQPQHF. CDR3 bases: TGTGCCATCAGTGAACGTCTTAACATCCATAGCAATCAGCCCCAGCATTTT.

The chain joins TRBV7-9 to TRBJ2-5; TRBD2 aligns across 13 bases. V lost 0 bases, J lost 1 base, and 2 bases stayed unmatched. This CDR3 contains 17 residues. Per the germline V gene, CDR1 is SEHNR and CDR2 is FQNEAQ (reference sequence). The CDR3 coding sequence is TGTGCCAGCAGCTTAGCACTAGCGGGGGGGACCCAAGAGACCCAGTACTTC. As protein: CASSLALAGGTQETQYF.

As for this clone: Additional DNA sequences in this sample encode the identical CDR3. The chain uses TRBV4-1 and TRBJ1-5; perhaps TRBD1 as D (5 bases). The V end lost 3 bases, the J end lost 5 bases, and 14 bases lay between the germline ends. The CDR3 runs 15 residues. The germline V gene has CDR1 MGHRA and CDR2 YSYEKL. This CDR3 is CASSHGRGEDQPQHF. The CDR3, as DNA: TGCGCCAGCAGCCATGGACGGGGGGAGGATCAGCCCCAGCATTTT.

CDR3 coding DNA: TGTGCCAGTAGTATAGCGAGGGGGAAGACTGAAGCTTTCTTT. This codes for CASSIARGKTEAFF. V and J are TRBV19 and TRBJ1-1; the D gene is possibly TRBD1 (6 bases). The ends were cut back, 1 base at V and 5 bases at J, with 11 bases in the middle. CDR3 length: 14 residues. Germline V gives CDR1 LNHDA, CDR2 SQIVND (reference sequence).

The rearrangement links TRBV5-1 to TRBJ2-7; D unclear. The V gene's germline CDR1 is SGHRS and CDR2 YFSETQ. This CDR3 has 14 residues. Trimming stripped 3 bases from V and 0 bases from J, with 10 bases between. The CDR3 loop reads CASSSAPRSYEQYF. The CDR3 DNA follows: TGCGCCAGCAGCTCCGCTCCGCGCTCCTACGAGCAGTACTTC.

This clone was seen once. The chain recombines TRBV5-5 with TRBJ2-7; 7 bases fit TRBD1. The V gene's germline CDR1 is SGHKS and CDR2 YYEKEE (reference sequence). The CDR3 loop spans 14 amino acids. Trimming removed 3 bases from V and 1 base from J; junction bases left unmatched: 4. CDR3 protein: CASSSGQASYEQYF. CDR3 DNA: TGTGCCAGCAGCTCCGGACAGGCATCCTACGAGCAGTACTTC.

CDR3 amino acids: CASSETRNTGELFF. The CDR3 coding sequence is TGTGCCAGCAGCGAAACGAGGAACACCGGGGAGCTGTTTTTT. The chain couples TRBV11-2 to TRBJ2-2; D gene uncertain. The germline V gene has CDR1 SGHAT and CDR2 FQNNGV. Trimming pared 5 bases from V and 1 base from J, leaving 8 bases between. CDR3 length: 14 amino acids.

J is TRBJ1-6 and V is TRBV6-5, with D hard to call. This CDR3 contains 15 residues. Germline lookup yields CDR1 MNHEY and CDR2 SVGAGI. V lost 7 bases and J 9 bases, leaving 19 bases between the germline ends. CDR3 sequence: CASTHDGEEGSPLHF. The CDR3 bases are TGTGCCAGCACCCACGATGGGGAGGAGGGTTCACCCCTCCACTTT.

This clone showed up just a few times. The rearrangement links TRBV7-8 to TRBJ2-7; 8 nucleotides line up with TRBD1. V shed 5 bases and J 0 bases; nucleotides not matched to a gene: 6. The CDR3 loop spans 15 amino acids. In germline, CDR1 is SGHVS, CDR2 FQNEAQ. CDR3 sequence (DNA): TGTGCCAGCAGCAACCGGGACAGGAGCTCCTACGAGCAGTACTTC. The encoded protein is CASSNRDRSSYEQYF. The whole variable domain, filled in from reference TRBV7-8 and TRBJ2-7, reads GAGVSQSPRYKVAKRGQDVALRCDPISGHVSLFWYQQALGQGPEFLTYFQNEAQLDKSGLPSDRFFAERPEGSVSTLKIQRTQQEDSAVYLCASSNRDRSSYEQYFGPGTRLTVT.

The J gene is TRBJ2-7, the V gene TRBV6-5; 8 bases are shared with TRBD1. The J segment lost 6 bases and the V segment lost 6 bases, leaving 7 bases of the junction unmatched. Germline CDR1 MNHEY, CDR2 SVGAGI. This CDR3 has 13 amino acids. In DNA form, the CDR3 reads TGTGCCAGCAGGGACCTGACAGGGGCCGAGCAGTACTTC. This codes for CASRDLTGAEQYF.

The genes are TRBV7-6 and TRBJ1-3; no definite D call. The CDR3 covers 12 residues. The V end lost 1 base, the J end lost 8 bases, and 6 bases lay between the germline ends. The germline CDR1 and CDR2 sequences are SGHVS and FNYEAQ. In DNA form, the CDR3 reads TGTGCCAGCAGCTTAGGCGGGGACACCATATATTTT. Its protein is CASSLGGDTIYF.

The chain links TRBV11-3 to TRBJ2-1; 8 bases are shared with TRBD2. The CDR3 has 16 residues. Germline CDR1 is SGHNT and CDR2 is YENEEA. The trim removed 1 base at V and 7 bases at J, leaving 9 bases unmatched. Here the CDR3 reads CASSLGGRPLRNEQFF. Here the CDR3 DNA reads TGTGCCAGCAGCTTAGGCGGGAGGCCGCTACGGAATGAGCAGTTCTTC.

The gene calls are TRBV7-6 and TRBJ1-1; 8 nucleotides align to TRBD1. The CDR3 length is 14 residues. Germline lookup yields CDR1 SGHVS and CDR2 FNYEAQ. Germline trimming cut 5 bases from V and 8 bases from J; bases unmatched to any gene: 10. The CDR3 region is CASSANDRGEEAFF. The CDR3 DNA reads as TGTGCCAGCAGCGCTAACGACAGGGGCGAGGAAGCTTTCTTT.

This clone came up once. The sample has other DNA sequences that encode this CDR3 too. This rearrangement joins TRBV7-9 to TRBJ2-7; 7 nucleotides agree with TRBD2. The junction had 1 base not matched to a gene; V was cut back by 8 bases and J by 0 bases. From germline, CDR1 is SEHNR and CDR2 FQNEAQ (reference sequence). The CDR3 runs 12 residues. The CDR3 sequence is CASGGSSYEQYF. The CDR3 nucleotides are TGTGCCAGCGGCGGGAGCTCCTACGAGCAGTACTTC.